This T cell receptor (beta chain) is from a study of T cells after yellow fever vaccination. Study-wide results and limits: Weaker in magnitude, the secondary response showed a faster peak on day 5 versus 15. The bulk population could contribute abundant contaminating clonotypes to FACS-sorted repertoires. Once the booster was given, most primary-vaccination clones reappeared, at about 96% for CD4 and roughly 91% for CD8.

The authors made TCR cDNA by 5'RACE template switching, adding a universal primer site and UMIs. TCRdb itself ran the 5' RACE reads through MiXCR, one entry per CDR3 protein. The sample includes about 350,000 distinct CDR3 sequences, 11% of them seen just once. The CDR3 length is 16 residues. CDR1 is ENHRY and CDR2 is SYGVKD in the germline V gene. Losses at the gene ends were 8 bases for V and 0 bases for J; bases not matched to a gene: 11. The table lists this clonotype with many counts. The antigen remains unidentified. Material: PBMCs, obtained on the day of the first yellow fever vaccination. The rearrangement uses TRBV10-3 and TRBJ2-3; 7 bases align to TRBD1. This receptor was obtained from a man between 18 and 29 years old who received the YFV17D yellow fever vaccine. This CDR3 reads CAIGRTTGASTDTQYF. The CDR3 nucleotides are TGTGCCATCGGACGTACCACAGGGGCCAGCACAGATACGCAGTATTTT.